A single sample gave rise to the 5 T cell receptor beta chains below, sequenced in a study of low-dose radiotherapy and immunotherapy resistance in tumors. TRAV and TRBV primers primed cDNA for both TCRalpha and TCRbeta. PCR amplification of the TCRs was performed with Phusion for 20 PCR cycles, and it relied on a constant-region primer together with a V-primer adapter. TCRdb redid the calling of the reads with MiXCR, one entry per CDR3 protein. The data contain about 80,000 distinct CDR3 sequences, 15% to 20% of them seen just once; the ten biggest clones take up roughly 1.4%. Specified time point: after trial treatment. Noted treatment: LDRT plus nivolumab, ipilimumab, low-dose cyclophosphamide and aspirin (RACIN trial). The sequences come from PBMCs, collected after low-dose radiotherapy plus immunotherapy. The receptors were gathered from a male donor with prostate cancer.

On this clonotype itself: A clone one base away is much larger, so this may be a read error. Here the CDR3 DNA reads TGTGCCAGCAGTGATGGGGTGGCAGGCCGAACCTACAATGAGCAGTTCTTC. Amino acids: CASSDGVAGRTYNEQFF. The V gene is TRBV28, the J gene TRBJ2-1; D call uncertain. Trimming cost V 5 bases and J 2 bases, with 19 bases left between them. Germline values: CDR1 MDHEN, CDR2 SYDVKM. This CDR3 is built from 17 residues.

In this sample, this clonotype turned up a few times. The CDR3 reads CASSFSGSPQHF. The CDR3 bases are TGTGCCAGCAGCTTTTCCGGATCGCCCCAGCATTTT. The chain couples TRBV7-2 to TRBJ1-5; D call uncertain. Trimming cost V 3 bases and J 9 bases, with 9 bases left between them. The CDR3 totals 12 residues. In germline, CDR1 is SGHTA, CDR2 FQGNSA.

This clonotype was picked up one time. CDR3 bases: TGTGCCATCAGTGAGTCCCAGGGTTCACCCCTCCACTTT. Translating it yields CAISESQGSPLHF. The chain joins TRBV10-3 to TRBJ1-6; possible D gene TRBD1, 5 bases. Trimming pared 0 bases from V and 9 bases from J, leaving 6 bases between. Germline V gene data show CDR1 as ENHRY and CDR2 as SYGVKD. The CDR3 spans 13 residues.

The genes are TRBV6-2 or TRBV6-3 and TRBJ2-3; no clear D. Germline loops: CDR1 MNHEY, CDR2 SVGEGT. Trimming removed 6 bases at V and 0 bases at J, with 13 bases between. The CDR3 consists of 15 residues. Written as DNA, the CDR3 is TGTGCCAGCAGCGAACTACCCTCTAGCACAGATACGCAGTATTTT. Its translation: CASSELPSSTDTQYF.

This clonotype occurred many times. The chain recombines TRBV12-3 or TRBV12-4 with TRBJ2-7; D unclear. V dropped 3 bases and J dropped 5 bases, with 8 bases sitting between them. This CDR3 comprises 12 residues. The CDR3 loop reads CASSLSQNEQYF. For the CDR3, the DNA is TGTGCCAGCAGTTTGTCCCAGAACGAGCAGTACTTC.